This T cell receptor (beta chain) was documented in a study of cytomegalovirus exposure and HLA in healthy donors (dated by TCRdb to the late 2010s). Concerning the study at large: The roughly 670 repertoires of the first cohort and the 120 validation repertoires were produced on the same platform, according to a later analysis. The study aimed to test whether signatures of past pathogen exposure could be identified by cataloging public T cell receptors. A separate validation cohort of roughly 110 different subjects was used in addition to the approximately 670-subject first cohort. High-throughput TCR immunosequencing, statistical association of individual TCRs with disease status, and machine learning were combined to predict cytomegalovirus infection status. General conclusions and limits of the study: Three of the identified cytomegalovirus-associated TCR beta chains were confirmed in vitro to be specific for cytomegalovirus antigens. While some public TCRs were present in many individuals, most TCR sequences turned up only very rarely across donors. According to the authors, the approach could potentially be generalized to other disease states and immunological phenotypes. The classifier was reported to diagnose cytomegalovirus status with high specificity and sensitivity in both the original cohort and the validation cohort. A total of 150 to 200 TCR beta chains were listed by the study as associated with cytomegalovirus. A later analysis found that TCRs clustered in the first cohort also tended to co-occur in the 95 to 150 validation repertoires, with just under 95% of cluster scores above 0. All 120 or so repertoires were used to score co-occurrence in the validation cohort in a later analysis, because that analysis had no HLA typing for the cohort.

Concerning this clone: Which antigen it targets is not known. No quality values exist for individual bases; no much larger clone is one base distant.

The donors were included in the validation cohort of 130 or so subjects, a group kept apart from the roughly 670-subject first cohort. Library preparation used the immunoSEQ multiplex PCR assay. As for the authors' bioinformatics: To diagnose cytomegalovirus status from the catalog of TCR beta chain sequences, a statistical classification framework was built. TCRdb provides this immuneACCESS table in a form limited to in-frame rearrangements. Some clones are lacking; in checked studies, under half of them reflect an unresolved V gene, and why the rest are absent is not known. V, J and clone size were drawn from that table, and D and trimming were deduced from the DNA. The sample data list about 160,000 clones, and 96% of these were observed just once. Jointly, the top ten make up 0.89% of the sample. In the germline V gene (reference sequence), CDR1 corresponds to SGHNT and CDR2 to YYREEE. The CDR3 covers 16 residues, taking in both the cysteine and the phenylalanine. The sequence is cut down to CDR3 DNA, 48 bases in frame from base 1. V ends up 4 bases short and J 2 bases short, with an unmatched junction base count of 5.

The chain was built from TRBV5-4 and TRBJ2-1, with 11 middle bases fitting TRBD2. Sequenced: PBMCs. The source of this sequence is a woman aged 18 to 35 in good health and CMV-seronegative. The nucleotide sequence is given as TGTGCCAGCAGCCGGAAACTAGCGGGGGCCTACAATGAGCAGTTCTTC. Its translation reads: CASSRKLAGAYNEQFF.